The 11 T cell receptor beta chains below come from one sample, sequenced in a study of T cells in Graves' hyperthyroidism and ophthalmopathy. RNA transcripts yielded amplified TCR beta CDR3 regions. The TCR CDR3 was amplified in a first-round RT-PCR using the HTBI primer set. Using its own MiXCR run on the multiplex PCR reads, TCRdb lists one record per CDR3 protein. The data show some 490,000 distinct CDR3 sequences, 15% to 20% seen once. Sequencing input: blood. Source of these receptors: a woman aged 25-40 years with Graves' ophthalmopathy.

The chain combines TRBV4-3 with TRBJ1-6; D call uncertain. The CDR3 is 15 amino acids. With 1 base removed from V and 7 bases from J, the gap between germline ends came to 11 bases. Per the germline V gene, CDR1 is LGHNA and CDR2 is YSLEER. The CDR3 nucleotides read TGCGCCAGCAGCCAAGCTCTGGGGATCAATTCACCCCTCCACTTT. Its protein product is CASSQALGINSPLHF.

This clonotype came up many times. The chain has TRBV28 and TRBJ2-7, with TRBD1 identical over 7 bases. Germline CDR1 is MDHEN and CDR2 is SYDVKM. The CDR3 sequence is 14 residues long. V shed 3 bases and J 4 bases; nucleotides not matched to a gene: 6. CDR3 sequence reads: CASSFLGDRYEQYF. The CDR3 coding sequence is TGTGCCAGCAGTTTCCTGGGGGACAGATACGAGCAGTACTTC.

The table lists this clonotype with a few counts. This chain joins TRBV6-2 or TRBV6-3 and TRBJ1-1; TRBD1 matches 8 bases. Germline-derived CDR1 and CDR2 are MNHEY and SVGEGT. The CDR3 contains 12 residues. V was clipped by 7 bases and J by 8 bases; unmatched bases: 6. The CDR3 DNA is TGTGCCAGCACCTATACAGGGGGAGAAGCTTTCTTT. This gives the protein CASTYTGGEAFF.

This clonotype was recorded a few times. This CDR3 reads CASSLKAGCLKTQYF. The CDR3 bases are TGTGCCAGCAGTTTAAAAGCGGGGTGCCTAAAGACCCAGTACTTC. The chain is built from TRBV11-2 and TRBJ2-5, with TRBD2 matching 7 bases. The V segment lost 6 bases and the J segment 6 bases; nucleotides outside the gene matches: 13. Germline V gene lookup returns CDR1 SGHAT and CDR2 FQNNGV. The CDR3 spans 15 residues.

V gene TRBV29-1 combines with J gene TRBJ1-1; 8 bases match TRBD1. This CDR3 region has 11 residues. Germline V CDR1 and CDR2: SQVTM, ANQGSEA. The V segment lost 1 base and the J segment 11 bases; nucleotides outside the gene matches: 3. CDR3 amino acids: CSVEGQGLAFF. CDR3 DNA: TGCAGCGTTGAAGGACAGGGGCTCGCTTTCTTT.

This clonotype was detected ten times or more. This chain connects TRBV2 to TRBJ2-2, with 8 bases lining up with TRBD2. The length of the CDR3 is 15 residues. Losses at the gene ends were 7 bases for V and 1 base for J; bases not matched to a gene: 5. Germline CDR1 is SNHLY and CDR2 is FYNNEI. In nucleotides, the CDR3 is TGTGCCAGCAAGGCGGGACTAGTGAACACCGGGGAGCTGTTTTTT. It encodes CASKAGLVNTGELFF.

This clonotype was observed a handful of times. The rearrangement uses TRBV27 and TRBJ2-2; D is possibly TRBD2 (5 bases). This CDR3 is built from 16 residues. The V gene lost 1 base and the J gene lost 2 bases, with 11 bases spanning the gap. Germline CDR1 and CDR2: MNHEY and SMNVEV (reference sequence). In DNA, the CDR3 is TGTGCCAGCAGTTTATGGCTAGCTGATAACACCGGGGAGCTGTTTTTT. Protein sequence: CASSLWLADNTGELFF.

This clonotype turned up a few times. The rearrangement joins TRBV19 to TRBJ1-1; D might be TRBD1 (5 bases). With 5 bases removed from V and 11 bases from J, the gap between germline ends came to 21 bases. Germline lookup yields CDR1 LNHDA and CDR2 SQIVND (reference sequence). The CDR3 loop spans 14 amino acids. As DNA, the CDR3 is TGTGCCAGTAGTTCACGAACGAGCAGGGACGACGCTTTCTTT. Protein: CASSSRTSRDDAFF.

This clonotype was recorded at least ten times. The chain employs TRBV6-2 or TRBV6-3 and TRBJ2-7; TRBD1 aligns across 10 bases. This CDR3 spans 15 amino acids. J lost 7 bases, V lost 6 bases, and 12 bases had no gene match. Germline lookup yields CDR1 MNHEY and CDR2 SVGEGT. CDR3 region: CASSWFRDRGEEQYF. In DNA, the CDR3 is TGTGCCAGCAGCTGGTTCCGGGACAGGGGTGAAGAGCAGTACTTC.

The chain carries TRBV2 and TRBJ2-1; 8 bases map to TRBD2. The J segment lost 2 bases and the V segment lost 4 bases, leaving 7 bases of the junction unmatched. CDR1 and CDR2 (germline): SNHLY, FYNNEI. The CDR3 has 16 amino acids. The CDR3 region is CASSAGGGMTYNEQFF. CDR3 nucleotides: TGTGCCAGCAGTGCGGGCGGGGGGATGACCTACAATGAGCAGTTCTTC.

This clonotype was detected many times. This chain joins TRBV18 and TRBJ2-2; tentative D call: TRBD1 (6 bases). Germline values: CDR1 KGHSH, CDR2 LQKENI. The V end was cut by 8 bases, the J end by 5 bases, with 12 bases between. The CDR3 is 13 residues long. This chain's CDR3 is CASSPQGTGELFF. The DNA for the CDR3 is TGTGCCAGCAGTCCACAGGGAACCGGGGAGCTGTTTTTT.